This T cell receptor beta chain was captured in a study of control samples from healthy donors and cancer patients. Repertoires were generated with immunoSEQ multiplex PCR, while TCRdb's copy carries only in-frame clones and drops some. The table includes about 86,000 clones, more than 85% detected once. This clone occurred once. Sequenced input: blood. The sequence derives from a woman aged 30 to 39 in good health.

CDR3 region: CASGRTTTDTQYF. The CDR3 DNA is TGTGCTAGTGGGCGGACAACGACAGATACGCAGTATTTT. The chain combines TRBV12-5 with TRBJ2-3; weak D call: TRBD1 (5 bases). Trimming took 6 bases from V and 3 from J, leaving 10 bases between them. Germline V lookup: CDR1 LGHNT, CDR2 FRNRAP. The CDR3 loop spans 13 amino acids.